Following are 26 T cell receptor beta chains from one sample sequenced in a study of blood T cell repertoires in COVID-19. TCRdb's copy holds only in-frame clones and misses some; the assay was immunoSEQ multiplex PCR. Of some 250,000 clones listed, nearly 90% are singletons. The specimen was peripheral blood. The source is a woman aged 30 to 39 with acute or convalescent COVID-19.

This chain links TRBV7-2 with TRBJ2-3; 12 positions agree with TRBD2. The CDR3 totals 19 residues. Per germline, CDR1 SGHTA and CDR2 FQGNSA. V lost 5 bases and J lost 4; bases outside the gene matches: 16. The chain's CDR3 is CASSEGLAGWGLVADTQYF. Here the CDR3 DNA reads TGTGCCAGCAGCGAAGGACTAGCGGGGTGGGGTTTAGTAGCAGATACGCAGTATTTT.

This chain joins TRBV3-1 (or the pseudogene TRBV3-2) and TRBJ2-7; 14 positions match TRBD2. Germline V gene lookup returns CDR1 LGHDT and CDR2 YNNKEL (reference sequence). The length of the CDR3 is 15 residues. Germline trimming cut 5 bases from V and 6 bases from J; bases unmatched to any gene: 6. The CDR3 DNA reads as TGTGCCAGCAGCGCCACCGGGACTAGCGGGAGCGAGCAGTACTTC. The encoded protein is CASSATGTSGSEQYF.

V gene TRBV30 combines with J gene TRBJ2-5, with TRBD1 as a possible D gene (6 bases). Germline lookup yields CDR1 GTSNPN and CDR2 SVGIG (reference sequence). This CDR3 has 15 residues. Trimming took off 0 bases at V and 4 bases at J, with 15 bases between the two ends. The CDR3 protein is CAWSVGTQAGETQYF. The CDR3 DNA reads TGTGCCTGGAGTGTAGGGACACAGGCGGGAGAGACCCAGTACTTC.

This chain uses TRBV5-1 with TRBJ2-1, with 8 bases lining up with TRBD2. The CDR3 is 15 residues long. Germline V gives CDR1 SGHRS, CDR2 YFSETQ. With V trimmed by 2 bases and J by 8 bases, 9 bases remained unmatched. CDR3 sequence reads: CASSFSGLAGYEQFF. DNA of the CDR3: TGCGCCAGCAGCTTCTCTGGACTAGCCGGGTATGAGCAGTTCTTC. The full variable domain, completed using reference TRBV5-1 and TRBJ2-1, is KAGVTQTPRYLIKTRGQQVTLSCSPISGHRSVSWYQQTPGQGLQFLFEYFSETQRNKGNFPGRFSGRQFSNSRSEMNVSTLELGDSALYLCASSFSGLAGYEQFFGPGTRLTVL.

This clone was found a few times. The CDR3 DNA reads TGTGCCATCAGTGGGCCAGACAGGGACGCTACGCAGTATTTT. It codes for CAISGPDRDATQYF. V is TRBV10-3 and J is TRBJ2-3, with 7 bases lining up with TRBD1. In germline, CDR1 is ENHRY, CDR2 SYGVKD. The length of the CDR3 is 14 residues. V was pared by 4 bases and J by 8 bases, with 9 bases of the junction left unmatched.

This clone was seen once. The chain couples TRBV10-3 to TRBJ2-5; D not certain. Per the germline V gene, CDR1 is ENHRY and CDR2 is SYGVKD. There are 13 residues in the CDR3. The germline V and J ends were trimmed by 2 bases and 7 bases, with 11 bases remaining between them. CDR3 sequence reads: CAISEELFGTQYF. CDR3 coding DNA: TGTGCCATCAGTGAGGAACTATTTGGGACCCAGTACTTC.

The V call is TRBV14, the J call TRBJ2-5, with 9 bases identical to TRBD1. The trim removed 1 base at V and 5 bases at J, leaving 5 bases unmatched. Germline V lookup: CDR1 SGHDN, CDR2 FVKESK. The CDR3 is 15 amino acids. CDR3 in DNA: TGTGCCAGCAGCCAAGGGGACAGGGCGGAGGAGACCCAGTACTTC. Its translation is CASSQGDRAEETQYF.

The V call is TRBV12-3 or TRBV12-4, the J call TRBJ1-2; D ambiguous. The CDR3 length is 13 residues. Deletions cut 2 bases from V and 4 bases from J, with 8 bases between. The chain's CDR3 is CASSLQNSYGYTF. The CDR3 nucleotides are TGTGCCAGCAGTTTACAGAACAGCTATGGCTACACCTTC.

This sequence joins TRBV18 and TRBJ2-5, with D perhaps TRBD1 (5 bases). V was pared by 4 bases and J by 1 base, with 10 bases between. CDR3 size: 14 residues. CDR1 KGHSH and CDR2 LQKENI come from the germline V gene. The CDR3 region has the DNA TGTGCCAGCTCACTGGACACAATCCAAGAGACCCAGTACTTC. It codes for CASSLDTIQETQYF.

The V and J genes are TRBV29-1 and TRBJ1-1; 9 bases line up with TRBD1. The CDR3 has 15 amino acids. Germline-derived CDR1 and CDR2 are SQVTM and ANQGSEA. The junction had 10 bases not matched to a gene; V was cut back by 7 bases and J by 1 base. CDR3 nucleotides: TGCAGCGCCCTCCGGACAGGGGTTAGGAACACTGAAGCTTTCTTT. Protein product: CSALRTGVRNTEAFF.

This clone was seen ten or more times. The chain links TRBV6-1 to TRBJ2-3, with a weak D call TRBD1 (6 bases). CDR1 and CDR2 (germline): MNHNS, SASEGT. Trimming shortened V by 1 base and J by 4 bases, and 15 bases separated the two germline ends. This CDR3 has 16 residues. CDR3 protein: CASSEEGTLLSDTQYF. The CDR3 DNA reads TGTGCCAGCAGTGAAGAAGGGACACTATTGTCAGATACGCAGTATTTT.

The chain has TRBV7-9 and TRBJ2-4; TRBD1 agrees at 11 bases. V lost 4 bases, J lost 7 bases, and 12 bases stayed unmatched. The germline V gene has CDR1 SEHNR and CDR2 FQNEAQ (reference sequence). The CDR3 is 17 amino acids. The CDR3, as DNA: TGTGCCAGCAGCTCGTTAGAAGGACAGGGGGCACACAACATTCAGTACTTC. Encoded protein: CASSSLEGQGAHNIQYF.

The chain has TRBV24-1 and TRBJ1-4, with 7 bases matching TRBD1. V shed 4 bases and J 6 bases; nucleotides not matched to a gene: 4. CDR3 length: 14 amino acids. The V gene's germline CDR1 is KGHDR and CDR2 SFDVKD. The CDR3 protein is CATSDPGTDEKLFF. The CDR3 nucleotides are TGTGCCACCAGTGACCCGGGGACAGATGAAAAACTGTTTTTT.

The chain employs TRBV7-9 and TRBJ1-4; D is unclear. Germline V CDR1 and CDR2: SEHNR, FQNEAQ (reference sequence). This CDR3 region has 12 residues. V gave up 2 bases and J gave up 14 bases, with 12 bases separating them. CDR3 protein: CASSLSEGGLFF. The CDR3 coding sequence is TGTGCCAGCAGCTTAAGTGAGGGAGGGCTGTTTTTT.

This chain joins TRBV5-1 and TRBJ1-4; 8 positions agree with TRBD1. The CDR3 is made up of 14 amino acids. The germline CDR1 and CDR2 sequences are SGHRS and YFSETQ. Trimming took 4 bases from V and 7 from J; bases not matched to a gene: 6. The CDR3 sequence: CASSPGQAGEKLFF. In nucleotides, the CDR3 is TGCGCCAGCAGCCCGGGACAGGCTGGTGAAAAACTGTTTTTT.

This sequence joins TRBV19 and TRBJ2-1; 11 nucleotides line up with TRBD2. The V gene's germline CDR1 is LNHDA and CDR2 SQIVND (reference sequence). Losses at the gene ends were 1 base for V and 0 bases for J; bases not matched to a gene: 8. This CDR3 region has 19 residues. CDR3 nucleotides: TGTGCCAGTAGTATAGTGAGGACTAGCGGGTCAGACTCCTACAATGAGCAGTTCTTC. It encodes CASSIVRTSGSDSYNEQFF. The variable domain in full, with the rest retrieved from reference TRBV19 and TRBJ2-1, is DGGITQSPKYLFRKEGQNVTLSCEQNLNHDAMYWYRQDPGQGLRLIYYSQIVNDFQKGDIAEGYSVSREKKESFPLTVTSAQKNPTAFYLCASSIVRTSGSDSYNEQFFGPGTRLTVL.

This chain connects TRBV29-1 to TRBJ2-1, with D perhaps TRBD2 (5 bases). There are 14 residues in the CDR3. CDR1 and CDR2 (germline): SQVTM, ANQGSEA. With 6 bases removed from V and 2 bases from J, the gap between germline ends came to 14 bases. As DNA, the CDR3 is TGCAGCGTGGAGGACGACTCCCCCTACAATGAGCAGTTCTTC. This translates into CSVEDDSPYNEQFF.

This clone has more than one count but fewer than ten. The chain joins TRBV10-3 to TRBJ1-1; a possible D gene is TRBD1 (6 bases). Trimming removed 8 bases from V and 0 bases from J, with 13 bases in between. Germline assignment: CDR1 ENHRY and CDR2 SYGVKD. The CDR3 runs to 14 residues. CDR3 amino acids: CAIASTGLNTEAFF. The CDR3 region has the DNA TGTGCCATCGCATCAACAGGGCTGAACACTGAAGCTTTCTTT.

This chain uses TRBV6-2 or TRBV6-3 with TRBJ2-3; 9 positions match TRBD2. V lost 3 bases to trimming and J lost 6 bases; unmatched junction nucleotides: 7. The CDR3 is 15 residues long. CDR1 and CDR2 from the germline V gene are MNHEY and SVGEGT. The DNA of the CDR3 is TGTGCCAGCAGTTATAGTCAGCGGGAGGTGGATACGCAGTATTTT. It codes for CASSYSQREVDTQYF.

The V call is TRBV7-8, the J call TRBJ1-1; TRBD1 matches 10 bases. Germline V gives CDR1 SGHVS, CDR2 FQNEAQ. Trimming took 1 base from V and 0 from J; bases not matched to a gene: 8. This CDR3 spans 18 amino acids. This CDR3 reads CASSLVGTGDILNTEAFF. The CDR3 DNA is TGTGCCAGCAGCTTAGTTGGGACAGGGGATATTTTGAACACTGAAGCTTTCTTT.

This chain links TRBV24-1 with TRBJ1-3; D gene unclear. CDR3 length: 14 amino acids. In germline, CDR1 is KGHDR, CDR2 SFDVKD. V was shortened by 5 bases and J by 0 bases, with 7 bases between the two germline ends. CDR3 region: CATSGRGSGNTIYF. The CDR3 bases are TGTGCCACCAGTGGGCGGGGCTCTGGAAACACCATATATTTT.

This chain uses TRBV3-1 (or the pseudogene TRBV3-2) with TRBJ2-7; 8 nucleotides line up with TRBD1. J gave up 8 bases and V 0 bases, and 6 bases lay outside the gene matches. The germline V gene encodes CDR1 LGHDT and CDR2 YNNKEL (reference sequence). The CDR3 is 14 amino acids. The CDR3 loop reads CASSQDNRGKKQYF. The CDR3 coding sequence is TGTGCCAGCAGCCAAGATAACAGGGGGAAAAAGCAGTACTTC.

The J gene is TRBJ2-1, the V gene TRBV2; 12 bases align to TRBD2. The CDR3 totals 14 residues. CDR1 is SNHLY and CDR2 is FYNNEI in the germline V gene. V shed 6 bases and J 5 bases; nucleotides not matched to a gene: 2. The CDR3 loop reads CASRRLAGDNEQFF. CDR3 nucleotides: TGTGCCAGCAGGCGACTAGCGGGAGACAATGAGCAGTTCTTC.

The table lists this clone with a count of one. The chain carries TRBV19 and TRBJ1-3, with 12 bases aligning to TRBD1. CDR1 LNHDA and CDR2 SQIVND come from the germline V gene (reference sequence). This CDR3 contains 15 residues. V dropped 6 bases and J dropped 4; count of bases not matched to a gene: 4. The CDR3 bases are TGTGCCAGTAGGCCGGGACAGGGGGCCGGAAACACCATATATTTT. Its protein is CASRPGQGAGNTIYF.

The rearrangement uses TRBV6-6 and TRBJ2-7; possibly TRBD2 for D (6 bases). CDR1 is MNHNY and CDR2 is SVGAGI in the germline V gene (reference sequence). The CDR3 runs to 14 residues. Trimming cost V 5 bases and J 5 bases, with 16 bases left between them. The CDR3 DNA reads as TGTGCCAGCAGTCCGAACCGGGGGAGAAACGAGCAGTACTTC. This sequence encodes CASSPNRGRNEQYF.

This chain links TRBV12-3 or TRBV12-4 with TRBJ2-1; tentative D call: TRBD2 (6 bases). The CDR3 consists of 12 residues. Trimming stripped 6 bases from V and 7 bases from J, with 10 bases between. CDR3 DNA: TGTGCCAGCAGAACCGGGACTAATGAGCAGTTCTTC. Translating it yields CASRTGTNEQFF.